The entry below gives a single T cell receptor beta chain sequence along with its context. From the RT-PCR reads, TCRdb called clonotypes with MiXCR, one entry per CDR3 protein. The sample records approximately 150,000 distinct CDR3 sequences, 20% to 25% being singletons. This entry belongs to a study of patients and donors after allogeneic stem cell transplantation. The CDR3 has 16 residues. The V segment lost 4 bases and the J segment 2 bases; nucleotides outside the gene matches: 8. The germline gives CDR1 LNHNV, CDR2 YYDKDF (reference sequence). This clonotype originated in a human donor who was either an allogeneic HSCT recipient or a stem cell or donor lymphocyte infusion donor (not recorded which). It is not recorded whose cells these are; they may come from a transplant donor. Sequencing used blood, either unsorted or a sorted T cell fraction (not recorded which). The gene calls are TRBV15 and TRBJ1-2; TRBD1 matches at 9 bases. In DNA, the CDR3 is TGTGCCACCAGCATACTTAGGGACAGGGCAAACTATGGCTACACCTTC. Translation: CATSILRDRANYGYTF.